This entry features one TCR beta chain sequence. Germline CDR1 and CDR2: MGHDK and SYGVNS. With 1 base removed from V and 10 bases from J, the gap between germline ends came to 14 bases. The CDR3 is 15 residues long. The data originate from a study of T cell changes during pregnancy in multiple sclerosis. Sequenced by immunoSEQ multiplex PCR; TCRdb stores in-frame clones only, minus some. The sample records 70,000 to 85,000 clones, roughly nine tenths being singletons. The chain carries TRBV25-1 and TRBJ1-6; maybe TRBD1 (5 bases). The clonotype originates from a female donor with multiple sclerosis, enrolled in a pregnancy study. Sample: peripheral blood, taken before pregnancy. The DNA for the CDR3 is TGTGCCAGCAGTGAATTTAGCAGGGTAGCCTCACCCCTCCACTTT. Translated: CASSEFSRVASPLHF.